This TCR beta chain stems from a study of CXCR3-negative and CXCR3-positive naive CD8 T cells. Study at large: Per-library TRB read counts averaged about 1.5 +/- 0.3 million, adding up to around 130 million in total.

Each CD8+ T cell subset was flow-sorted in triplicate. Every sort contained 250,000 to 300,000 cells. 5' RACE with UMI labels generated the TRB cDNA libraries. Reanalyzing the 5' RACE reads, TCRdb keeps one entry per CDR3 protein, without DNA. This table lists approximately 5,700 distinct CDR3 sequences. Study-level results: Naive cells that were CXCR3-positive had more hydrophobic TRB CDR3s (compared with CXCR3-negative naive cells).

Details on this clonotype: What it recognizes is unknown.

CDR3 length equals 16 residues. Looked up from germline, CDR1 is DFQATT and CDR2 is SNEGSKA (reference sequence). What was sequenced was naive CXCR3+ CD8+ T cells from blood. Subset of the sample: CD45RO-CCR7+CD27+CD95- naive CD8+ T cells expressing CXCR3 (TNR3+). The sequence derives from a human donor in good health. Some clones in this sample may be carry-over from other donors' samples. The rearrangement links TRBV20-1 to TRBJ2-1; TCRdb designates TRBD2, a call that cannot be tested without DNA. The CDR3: CSARDPRSGVGFEQFF.